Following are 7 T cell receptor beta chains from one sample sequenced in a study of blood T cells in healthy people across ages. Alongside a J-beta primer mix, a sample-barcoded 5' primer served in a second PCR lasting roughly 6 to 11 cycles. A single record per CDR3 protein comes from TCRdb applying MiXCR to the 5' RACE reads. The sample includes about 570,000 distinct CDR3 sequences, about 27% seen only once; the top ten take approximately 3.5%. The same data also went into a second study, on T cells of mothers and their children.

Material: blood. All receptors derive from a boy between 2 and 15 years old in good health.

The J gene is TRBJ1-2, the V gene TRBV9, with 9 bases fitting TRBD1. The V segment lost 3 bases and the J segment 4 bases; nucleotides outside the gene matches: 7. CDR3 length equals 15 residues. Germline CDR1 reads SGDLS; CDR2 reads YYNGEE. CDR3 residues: CASSAGQGGGYGYTF. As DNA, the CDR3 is TGTGCCAGCAGCGCGGGACAGGGCGGCGGCTATGGCTACACCTTC.

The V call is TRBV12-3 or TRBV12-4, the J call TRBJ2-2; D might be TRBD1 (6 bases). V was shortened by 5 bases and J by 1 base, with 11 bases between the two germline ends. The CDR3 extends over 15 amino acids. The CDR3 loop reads CASSPTTGNTGELFF. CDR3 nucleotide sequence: TGTGCCAGCAGTCCGACGACAGGGAACACCGGGGAGCTGTTTTTT.

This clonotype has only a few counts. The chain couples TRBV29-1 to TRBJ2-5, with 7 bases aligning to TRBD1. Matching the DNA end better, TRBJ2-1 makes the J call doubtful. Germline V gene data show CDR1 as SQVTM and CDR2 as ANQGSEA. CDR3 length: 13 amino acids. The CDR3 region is CSVQGVVGNEQFF. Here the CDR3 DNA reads TGCAGCGTTCAGGGGGTCGTTGGCAATGAGCAGTTCTTC.

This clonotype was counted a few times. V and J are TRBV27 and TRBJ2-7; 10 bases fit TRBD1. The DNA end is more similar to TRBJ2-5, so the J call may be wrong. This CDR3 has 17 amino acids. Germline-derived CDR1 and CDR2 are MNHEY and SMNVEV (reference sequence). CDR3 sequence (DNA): TGTGCCAGCAGTTTGATTGGTCGACAGGGGGCTGGAGAGACCCAGTACTTC. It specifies CASSLIGRQGAGETQYF.

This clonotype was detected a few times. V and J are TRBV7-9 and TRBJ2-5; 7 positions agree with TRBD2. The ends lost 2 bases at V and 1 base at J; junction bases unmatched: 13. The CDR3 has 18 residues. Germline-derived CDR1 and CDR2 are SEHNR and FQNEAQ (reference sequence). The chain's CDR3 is CASSLKYLAWEGQETQYF. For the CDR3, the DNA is TGTGCCAGCAGCTTAAAATATCTAGCCTGGGAGGGCCAAGAGACCCAGTACTTC.

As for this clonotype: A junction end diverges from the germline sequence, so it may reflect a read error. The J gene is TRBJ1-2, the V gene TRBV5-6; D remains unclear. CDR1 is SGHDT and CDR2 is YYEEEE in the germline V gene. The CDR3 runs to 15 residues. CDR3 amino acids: CASSLLSASDYDYTF. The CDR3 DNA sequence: TGTGCCAGCAGCTTGTTGTCAGCATCCGACTATGACTACACCTTC. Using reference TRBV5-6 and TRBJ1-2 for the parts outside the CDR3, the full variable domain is DAGVTQSPTHLIKTRGQQVTLRCSPKSGHDTVSWYQQALGQGPQFIFQYYEEEERQRGNFPDRFSGHQFPNYSSELNVNALLLGDSALYLCASSLLSASDYDYTFGSGTRLTVV.

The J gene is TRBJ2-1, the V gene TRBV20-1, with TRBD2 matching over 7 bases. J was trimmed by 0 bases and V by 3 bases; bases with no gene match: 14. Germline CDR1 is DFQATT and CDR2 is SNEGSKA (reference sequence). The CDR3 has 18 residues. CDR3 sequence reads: CSASGISGYSSSYNEQFF. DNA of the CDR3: TGCAGTGCTAGCGGAATTAGCGGGTACTCATCCTCCTACAATGAGCAGTTCTTC.